This T cell receptor (beta chain) was identified in a study of T cell changes during pregnancy in multiple sclerosis. Germline CDR1 reads SGHTA; CDR2 reads FQGNSA. The CDR3 covers 14 residues. Trimming pared 0 bases from V and 3 bases from J, leaving 6 bases between. Generated by immunoSEQ multiplex PCR, the TCRdb table keeps only in-frame clones and is missing some. The table has about 75,000 clones, 90% to 95% seen once; the top ten hold about 0.13%. This receptor was obtained from a female donor with multiple sclerosis, enrolled in a pregnancy study. The chain employs TRBV7-2 and TRBJ2-1; the D is unclear. Material: CD4+ T cells from peripheral blood mononuclear cells, obtained after pregnancy. The CDR3 reads CASSLASDYNEQFF. The CDR3 DNA follows: TGTGCCAGCAGCTTAGCCAGTGACTACAATGAGCAGTTCTTC.